Below are 6 T cell receptor beta chains sequenced from a single sample in a study of blood T cell repertoires in COVID-19. TCRdb's copy holds only in-frame clones and misses some; the assay was immunoSEQ multiplex PCR. The sample records about 78,000 clones, approximately 89% being singletons. The source material was peripheral blood. The origin of the receptors is a man aged 45 to 65 with active or convalescent COVID-19.

V is TRBV5-4 and J is TRBJ2-5; 7 nucleotides line up with TRBD1. The CDR3 covers 14 residues. The V gene end was trimmed by 6 bases and the J gene end by 1 base; junction bases not matched to a gene: 6. CDR1 is SGHNT and CDR2 is YYREEE in the germline V gene (reference sequence). The CDR3 here is CASTRGQVQETQYF. The CDR3 nucleotides read TGTGCCAGCACCCGAGGACAGGTCCAAGAGACCCAGTACTTC.

This chain joins TRBV11-3 and TRBJ2-1; 8 bases line up with TRBD2. Germline CDR1 is SGHNT and CDR2 is YENEEA. The ends lost 4 bases at V and 8 bases at J; junction bases unmatched: 7. The CDR3 length is 14 residues. CDR3 in amino acids: CASSSGLADDEQFF. CDR3 DNA sequence: TGTGCCAGCAGCTCCGGACTAGCAGACGATGAGCAGTTCTTC. The variable domain in full, with the rest retrieved from reference TRBV11-3 and TRBJ2-1, is EAGVVQSPRYKIIEKKQPVAFWCNPISGHNTLYWYLQNLGQGPELLIRYENEEAVDDSQLPKDRFSAERLKGVDSTLKIQPAELGDSAVYLCASSSGLADDEQFFGPGTRLTVL.

This rearrangement joins TRBV5-4 to TRBJ1-6; D may be TRBD1 (6 bases). Germline loops: CDR1 SGHNT, CDR2 YYREEE (reference sequence). The CDR3 is 14 amino acids. V lost 2 bases and J 8 bases, leaving 11 bases between the germline ends. The CDR3 spells CASSFSGVDSPLHF. The CDR3 bases are TGTGCCAGCAGCTTCTCAGGGGTAGATTCACCCCTCCACTTT. Filled out from reference TRBV5-4 and TRBJ1-6, the complete variable domain reads ETGVTQSPTHLIKTRGQQVTLRCSSQSGHNTVSWYQQALGQGPQFIFQYYREEENGRGNFPPRFSGLQFPNYSSELNVNALELDDSALYLCASSFSGVDSPLHFGNGTRLTVT.

The chain carries TRBV9 and TRBJ1-6; a weak D match, TRBD1 (6 bases). The CDR3 length is 15 residues. CDR1 is SGDLS and CDR2 is YYNGEE in the germline V gene. Trimming took off 2 bases at V and 5 bases at J, with 11 bases between the two ends. The CDR3 sequence: CASSVGQRDNSPLHF. The DNA of the CDR3 is TGTGCCAGCAGCGTTGGACAGAGAGATAATTCACCCCTCCACTTT.

This chain links TRBV2 with TRBJ1-2; a weak D match, TRBD1 (6 bases). The CDR3 spans 16 residues. Germline V lookup: CDR1 SNHLY, CDR2 FYNNEI. V was clipped by 3 bases and J by 3 bases, with 17 bases between them. The CDR3 region is CASSDFRGDRDYGYTF. CDR3 DNA sequence: TGTGCCAGCAGTGACTTCAGGGGAGATAGGGACTATGGCTACACCTTC. The variable domain in full, completed from reference TRBV2 and TRBJ1-2, reads EPEVTQTPSHQVTQMGQEVILRCVPISNHLYFYWYRQILGQKVEFLVSFYNNEISEKSEIFDDQFSVERPDGSNFTLKIRSTKLEDSAMYFCASSDFRGDRDYGYTFGSGTRLTVV.

The rearrangement joins TRBV7-8 to TRBJ1-5; no definite D call. This CDR3 has 14 amino acids. In germline, CDR1 is SGHVS, CDR2 FQNEAQ. The V gene lost 4 bases and the J gene lost 1 base, with 8 bases spanning the gap. CDR3 sequence (DNA): TGTGCCAGCAGCTCCCCCAGGAGCAATCAGCCCCAGCATTTT. Translated: CASSSPRSNQPQHF.